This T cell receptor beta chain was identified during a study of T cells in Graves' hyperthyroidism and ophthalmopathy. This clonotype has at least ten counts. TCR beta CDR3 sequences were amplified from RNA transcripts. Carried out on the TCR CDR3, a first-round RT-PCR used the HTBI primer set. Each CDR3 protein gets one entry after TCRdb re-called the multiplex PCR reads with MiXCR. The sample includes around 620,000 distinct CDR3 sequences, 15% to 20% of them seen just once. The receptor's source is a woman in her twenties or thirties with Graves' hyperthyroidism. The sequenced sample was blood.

The CDR3 reads CASSYPYGYTF. DNA for the CDR3: TGTGCCAGCAGTTACCCCTATGGCTACACCTTC. The rearrangement joins TRBV6-6 to TRBJ1-2; no firm D call. Trimming took off 2 bases at V and 4 bases at J, with 2 bases between the two ends. This CDR3 region has 11 residues. Germline V gene lookup returns CDR1 MNHNY and CDR2 SVGAGI (reference sequence).